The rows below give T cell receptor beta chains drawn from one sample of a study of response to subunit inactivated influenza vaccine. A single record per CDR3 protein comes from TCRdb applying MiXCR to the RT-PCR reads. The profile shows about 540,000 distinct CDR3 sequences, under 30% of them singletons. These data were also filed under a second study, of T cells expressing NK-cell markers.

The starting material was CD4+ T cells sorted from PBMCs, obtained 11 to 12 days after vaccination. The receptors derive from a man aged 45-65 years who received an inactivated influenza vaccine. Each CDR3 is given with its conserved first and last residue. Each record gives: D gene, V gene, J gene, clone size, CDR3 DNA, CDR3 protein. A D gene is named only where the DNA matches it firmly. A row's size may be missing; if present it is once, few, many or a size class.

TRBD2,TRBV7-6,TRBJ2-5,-,TGTGCCAGCAGCTTAAGGCTAGCGGGAGTTGGGGAGACCCAGTACTTC,CASSLRLAGVGETQYF
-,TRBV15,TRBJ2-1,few,TGTGCCACCAGCAGAAGCGCGCAAGCCCGCAATGAGCAGTTCTTC,CATSRSAQARNEQFF
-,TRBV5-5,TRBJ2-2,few,TGTGCCAGCAGCTTGGCGTACAGGGATGACACCGGGGAGCTGTTTTTT,CASSLAYRDDTGELFF
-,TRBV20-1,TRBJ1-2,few,TGCAGTGCTAGCCCCGACAGCTTCTATGGCTACACCTTC,CSASPDSFYGYTF
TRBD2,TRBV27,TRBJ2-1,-,TGTGCCAGCAGTTTAGACCTAGGGACTAGTCACAATGAGCAGTTCTTC,CASSLDLGTSHNEQFF
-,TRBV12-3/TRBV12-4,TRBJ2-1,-,TGTGCCAGCAGTTTTAGGGGAGGCGGCAATGAGCAGTTCTTC,CASSFRGGGNEQFF
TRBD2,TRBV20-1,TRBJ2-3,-,TGCAGTGCCGTCGGGAGGGGGGAGTTGGATACGCAGTATTTT,CSAVGRGELDTQYF
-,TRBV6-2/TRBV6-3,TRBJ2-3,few,TGTGCCACCCTTAACCCGGGCGATACGCAGTATTTT,CATLNPGDTQYF
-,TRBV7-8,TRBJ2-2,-,TGTGCCAGCAGCTTAGGGGGGCCGTCAGGTACCGGGGAGCTGTTTTTT,CASSLGGPSGTGELFF
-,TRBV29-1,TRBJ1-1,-,TGCAGCGTTGTTGATAGCTTGAACACTGAAGCTTTCTTT,CSVVDSLNTEAFF
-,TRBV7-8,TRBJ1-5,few,TGTGCCAGCAGCTTAAACCATGATCAGCCCCAGCATTTT,CASSLNHDQPQHF
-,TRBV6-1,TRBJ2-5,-,TGTGCCAGCAATCCGGCCTCCGGGCCAGAGACCCAGTACTTC,CASNPASGPETQYF
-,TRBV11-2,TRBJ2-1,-,TGTGCCAGCAGCTTAGTAGGTCTAGCTGTGGGGTTCAAGACCAATGAGCAGTTCTTC,CASSLVGLAVGFKTNEQFF
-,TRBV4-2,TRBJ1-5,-,TGTGCCAGCAGCCAAGCGTCTTCGAATCAGCCCCAGCATTTT,CASSQASSNQPQHF
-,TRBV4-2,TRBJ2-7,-,TGTGCCAGCAGCCAAGTAGGGGTTGTAGCGCGCTCCTACGAGCAGTACTTC,CASSQVGVVARSYEQYF
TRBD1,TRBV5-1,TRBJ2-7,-,TGCGCCAGCAGCTTGGACACAAGGGGGCCTTACGAGCAGTACTTC,CASSLDTRGPYEQYF
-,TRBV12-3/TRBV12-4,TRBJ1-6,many,TGTGCCAGCAGTTTGGGGCAGGGGACCCTCCACTTT,CASSLGQGTLHF
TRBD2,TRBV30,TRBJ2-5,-,TGTGCCTGGAGTGTAGTTGTTTATCGAGGACTAGCGGGTACTGAGACCCAGTACTTC,CAWSVVVYRGLAGTETQYF
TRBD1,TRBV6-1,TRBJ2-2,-,TGTGCCAGCAGGGACAGGGGGGGCACCGGGGAGCTGTTTTTT,CASRDRGGTGELFF
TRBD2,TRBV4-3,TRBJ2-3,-,TGCGCCAGCAGCCAGGGACTAGCGGGACGTTCGAATACGCAGTATTTT,CASSQGLAGRSNTQYF
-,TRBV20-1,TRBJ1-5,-,TGCAGTGCTAGAGTGGCACAGGACAATCAGCCCCAGCATTTT,CSARVAQDNQPQHF
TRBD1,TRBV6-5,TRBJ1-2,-,TGTGCCAGCAGGGACAGGGGAGGCTACACCTTC,CASRDRGGYTF
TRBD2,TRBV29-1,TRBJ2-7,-,TGCAGCGTTGCGCCGACTAGCGGGAGGGGTGAGCAGTACTTC,CSVAPTSGRGEQYF
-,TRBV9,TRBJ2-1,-,TGTGCCAGCAGCGTAAGCAGTAACAATGAGCAGTTCTTC,CASSVSSNNEQFF
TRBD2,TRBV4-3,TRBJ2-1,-,TGCGCCAGCAGCCAAGATCCAGCGGGAGGTTACAATGAGCAGTTCTTC,CASSQDPAGGYNEQFF
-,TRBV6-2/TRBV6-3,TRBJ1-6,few,TGTGCCAGCAGTTATCGGCAGGGCGTCGGTTCACCCCTCCACTTT,CASSYRQGVGSPLHF
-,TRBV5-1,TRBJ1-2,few,TGCGCCAGCAGCTTGGAGGCCGCCAGGCCAGGTGGCTACACCTTC,CASSLEAARPGGYTF